This TCR beta chain is drawn from a study of tumor-infiltrating lymphocytes in primary liver carcinoma. Study observations and caveats: Being bulk and unsorted, samples allowed no CD4+ and CD8+ repertoire comparison.

TCR beta cDNA was made from 400 to 600 ng total RNA with a constant-region primer. Employing slightly modified ARM-PCR, three nested multiplex PCR rounds were run, and these gave rise to the TCR beta libraries. TCRdb used MiXCR to reprocess the multiplex PCR reads, holding one entry per CDR3 protein. The sample lists about 200,000 distinct CDR3 sequences, roughly two thirds seen once, with roughly 7% in the top ten. The table lists this clonotype with many counts. Its antigen remains unidentified. The researchers obtained blood RNA from unsorted whole blood and also extracted germline DNA. Chronic HBV infection was present in the patients, who were treatment-naive. Approximately 4 milliliters of peripheral blood were collected before surgery. This receptor was obtained from a woman aged 60 to 75 with primary liver carcinoma and hepatitis B virus infection. The sample consisted of peripheral blood.

CDR3 DNA sequence: TGTGCCAGCAGCCCTTGGACTAGCGGAAACTACGAGCAGTACTTC. Translated, it gives CASSPWTSGNYEQYF. The J gene is TRBJ2-7, the V gene TRBV11-2, with 10 bases that match TRBD2. This CDR3 contains 15 residues. Germline V gene data show CDR1 as SGHAT and CDR2 as FQNNGV. V lost 5 bases to trimming and J lost 3 bases; unmatched junction nucleotides: 7.